Below are 22 T cell receptor beta chains sequenced from a single sample in a study of beta chain features in type 1 diabetes. Whole-study findings and limits: People with Type 1 diabetes carried modestly yet significantly shorter TCRB CDR3s in all four CD4+ subsets.

No antigens are known for them. Reverse transcription of all isolated RNA meant that expressed TCRB transcripts were sequenced. Generated by immunoSEQ multiplex PCR, the TCRdb table keeps only in-frame clones and is missing some. The data hold about 340,000 clones, with 13% observed a single time. Specimen: naive CD4+ T cells from blood. These receptors came from a young woman with type 1 diabetes.

This clone has only a few counts. V gene TRBV19 combines with J gene TRBJ1-2; D is perhaps TRBD1 (5 bases). The CDR3 runs to 12 residues. Trimming left V 5 bases short and J 9 bases short, with 13 bases between. Germline V CDR1 and CDR2: LNHDA, SQIVND (reference sequence). CDR3 bases: TGTGCCAGTAGTTACGGACAACGTCGCTACACCTTC. Translating gives CASSYGQRRYTF.

V and J are TRBV5-4 and TRBJ2-1; possibly TRBD1 for D (5 bases). This CDR3 is built from 15 residues. V shed 0 bases and J shed 7 bases, with 14 bases lying between them. CDR1 is SGHNT, CDR2 YYREEE, per germline (reference sequence). CDR3 loop: CASSLAGRGANEQFF. The CDR3 nucleotides are TGTGCCAGCAGCTTGGCCGGAAGGGGCGCTAATGAGCAGTTCTTC.

This clone was seen a few times. The chain has TRBV19 and TRBJ2-1; a possible D gene is TRBD1 (6 bases). The CDR3 totals 14 residues. The germline V gene encodes CDR1 LNHDA and CDR2 SQIVND (reference sequence). The CDR3 DNA reads as TGTGCATCGAAGGGGGTGAACTCCTACAATGAGCAGTTCTTC. Residues: CASKGVNSYNEQFF.

This chain links TRBV7-2 with TRBJ2-1, with TRBD2 identical over 7 bases. Germline V gene sequence: CDR1 SGHTA, CDR2 FQGNSA. V was pared by 2 bases and J by 5 bases, with 15 bases of the junction left unmatched. The CDR3 is 18 amino acids. The CDR3 region is CASSLTQLGLVSHNEQFF. CDR3 in DNA: TGTGCCAGCAGCTTAACACAGCTCGGACTAGTTTCCCACAATGAGCAGTTCTTC.

This clone came up a few times. The genes are TRBV6-1 and TRBJ2-1, with D hard to call. CDR1 and CDR2 (germline): MNHNS, SASEGT. Trimming removed 5 bases at V and 8 bases at J, with 7 bases between. The CDR3 spans 11 residues. In DNA form, the CDR3 reads TGTGCCAGCAGTAGAACGGATGAGCAGTTCTTC. Its protein is CASSRTDEQFF.

This chain joins TRBV9 and TRBJ1-5; D perhaps matches TRBD1 (6 bases). The CDR3 is 15 residues long. Per germline, CDR1 SGDLS and CDR2 YYNGEE. V was shortened by 0 bases and J by 12 bases, with 19 bases between the two germline ends. CDR3 nucleotides: TGTGCCAGCAGCGTAGAGGGGGGCCCGGGAGGAATCCAGCATTTT. Amino acid sequence: CASSVEGGPGGIQHF.

In this sample, this clone turned up a few times. This sequence joins TRBV28 and TRBJ2-7; 9 bases fit TRBD2. This CDR3 is built from 15 residues. Per the germline V gene, CDR1 is MDHEN and CDR2 is SYDVKM. V was clipped by 6 bases and J by 5 bases; unmatched bases: 11. The CDR3 spells CASSPPGGRANEQYV. CDR3 sequence (DNA): TGTGCCAGCAGCCCTCCGGGCGGGAGGGCCAACGAGCAGTACGTC.

This clone was seen more than once but under ten times. The J gene is TRBJ2-5, the V gene TRBV6-6; 8 bases are a match to TRBD2. This CDR3 spans 13 amino acids. Germline V gives CDR1 MNHNY, CDR2 SVGAGI (reference sequence). CDR3 in amino acids: CALLSGIQETQYF. The CDR3 DNA reads as TGTGCGCTCCTTAGCGGGATACAAGAGACCCAGTACTTC.

This clone was recorded a few times. The J gene is TRBJ2-5, the V gene TRBV6-5; 11 bases line up with TRBD2. The CDR3 sequence is 15 residues long. After removal of 6 bases from V and 0 bases from J, the junction contained 3 bases not matched to a gene. Germline V CDR1 and CDR2: MNHEY, SVGAGI. The CDR3 bases are TGTGCCAGCAGGAGACTAGCGGGACACCAAGAGACCCAGTACTTC. This gives the protein CASRRLAGHQETQYF.

This chain links TRBV19 with TRBJ2-2, with 9 bases lining up with TRBD1. The CDR3 spans 15 residues. Germline-derived CDR1 and CDR2 are LNHDA and SQIVND (reference sequence). V shed 7 bases and J 5 bases; nucleotides not matched to a gene: 8. The CDR3: CASTPQGAWTGELFF. The CDR3 DNA is TGTGCCAGTACCCCACAGGGGGCCTGGACCGGGGAGCTGTTTTTT. Full variable domain (outside the CDR3, taken from reference TRBV19 and TRBJ2-2): DGGITQSPKYLFRKEGQNVTLSCEQNLNHDAMYWYRQDPGQGLRLIYYSQIVNDFQKGDIAEGYSVSREKKESFPLTVTSAQKNPTAFYLCASTPQGAWTGELFFGEGSRLTVL.

The V and J genes are TRBV20-1 and TRBJ1-4; no reliable D call. V shed 7 bases and J shed 4 bases, with 7 bases lying between them. The CDR3 consists of 11 residues. Germline V gene data show CDR1 as DFQATT and CDR2 as SNEGSKA (reference sequence). The CDR3 here is CSGRINEKLFF. CDR3 nucleotide sequence: TGCAGTGGGAGGATTAATGAAAAACTGTTTTTT.

This chain connects TRBV5-4 to TRBJ1-1; D gene unclear. Germline V CDR1 and CDR2: SGHNT, YYREEE (reference sequence). The length of the CDR3 is 15 residues. V was cut by 2 bases and J by 2 bases, with 13 bases left in between. CDR3 nucleotides: TGTGCCAGCAGCTTACCGGGAACAGTTAACACTGAAGCTTTCTTT. Amino acids: CASSLPGTVNTEAFF.

This rearrangement joins TRBV28 to TRBJ1-5; 7 nucleotides align to TRBD1. Germline trimming cut 7 bases from V and 0 bases from J; bases unmatched to any gene: 12. CDR1 MDHEN and CDR2 SYDVKM come from the germline V gene. The CDR3 loop spans 17 amino acids. The CDR3 DNA follows: TGTGCCAGCACCCCCGGTGGGGACAGTCATAGCAATCAGCCCCAGCATTTT. Residues: CASTPGGDSHSNQPQHF. Combining the CDR3 with reference TRBV28 and TRBJ1-5 gives the whole variable domain DVKVTQSSRYLVKRTGEKVFLECVQDMDHENMFWYRQDPGLGLRLIYFSYDVKMKEKGDIPEGYSVSREKKERFSLILESASTNQTSMYLCASTPGGDSHSNQPQHFGDGTRLSIL.

This clone was detected only a few times. The V call is TRBV2, the J call TRBJ2-1; 10 bases agree with TRBD1. The CDR3 runs 18 residues. Trimming cost V 7 bases and J 4 bases; bases outside gene matches: 16. Germline V gives CDR1 SNHLY, CDR2 FYNNEI. DNA of the CDR3: TGTGCCAGCATCTCAACGTCCCTGGCGGGACAGGGGTACAATGAGCAGTTCTTC. This encodes CASISTSLAGQGYNEQFF.

A remark on this clone: A read error may account for a junction end that differs from germline. The V and J genes are TRBV19 and TRBJ1-5, with D unclear. Per germline, CDR1 LNHDA and CDR2 SQIVND (reference sequence). The CDR3 loop spans 13 amino acids. CDR3 coding DNA: TGTGCCAGCAGTATGGCCCTTATCGAGCCCCAGCATTTT. Encoded protein: CASSMALIEPQHF. Combining the CDR3 with reference TRBV19 and TRBJ1-5 gives the whole variable domain DGGITQSPKYLFRKEGQNVTLSCEQNLNHDAMYWYRQDPGQGLRLIYYSQIVNDFQKGDIAEGYSVSREKKESFPLTVTSAQKNPTAFYLCASSMALIEPQHFGDGTRLSIL.

This clone has more than one count but fewer than ten. The chain has TRBV30 and TRBJ2-3, with D possibly matching TRBD1 (7 bases). This CDR3 region has 16 residues. V was pared by 0 bases and J by 2 bases, with 15 bases between. Germline assignment: CDR1 GTSNPN and CDR2 SVGIG (reference sequence). The DNA for the CDR3 is TGTGCCTGGAGTGTGGGCAGGGGGGCCCACACAGATACGCAGTATTTT. Its translation is CAWSVGRGAHTDTQYF.

The CDR3 region is CASSPGLAGGEQFF. CDR3 in DNA: TGCGCCAGCAGCCCCGGACTAGCCGGAGGTGAGCAGTTCTTC. The genes are TRBV5-1 and TRBJ2-1; 8 bases fit TRBD2. CDR3 size: 14 residues. CDR1 and CDR2 from the germline V gene are SGHRS and YFSETQ. J gave up 9 bases and V 4 bases, and 9 bases lay outside the gene matches.

The V and J genes are TRBV18 and TRBJ2-7; D may be TRBD2 (6 bases). This CDR3 has 14 residues. CDR1 is KGHSH, CDR2 LQKENI, per germline. The V end lost 5 bases, the J end lost 2 bases, and 13 bases lay between the germline ends. CDR3 bases: TGTGCCAGCTCATCAGGGAGGTGGACCTACGAGCAGTACGTC. Amino acid sequence: CASSSGRWTYEQYV.

The sample holds a few counts of this clone. The V and J genes are TRBV5-1 and TRBJ2-4, with TRBD2 as a possible D gene (5 bases). CDR1 and CDR2 from the germline V gene are SGHRS and YFSETQ. Trimming pared 6 bases from V and 8 bases from J, leaving 21 bases between. The CDR3 covers 15 residues. In DNA, the CDR3 is TGCGCCAGCACCCCATCAACGGCCGGGGTGCACATTCAGTACTTC. Its protein is CASTPSTAGVHIQYF.

This chain connects TRBV29-1 to TRBJ2-3; TRBD2 aligns across 12 bases. The CDR3 extends over 15 amino acids. The germline V gene encodes CDR1 SQVTM and CDR2 ANQGSEA. Trimming took 6 bases from V and 4 from J; bases not matched to a gene: 8. The CDR3 DNA reads TGCAGCGTCCGCCAAGCTAGCGGGAGGGCAGATACGCAGTATTTT. It yields the protein CSVRQASGRADTQYF.

This clone was seen only a few times. The chain has TRBV28 and TRBJ1-1, with a weak D call TRBD1 (6 bases). The ends were cut back, 7 bases at V and 5 bases at J, with 17 bases in the middle. Per the germline V gene, CDR1 is MDHEN and CDR2 is SYDVKM. The CDR3 totals 14 residues. CDR3 loop: CASTEPGRGTEAFF. The CDR3 nucleotides read TGTGCCAGCACCGAGCCGGGCAGGGGAACTGAAGCTTTCTTT.

This clone has more than one count but fewer than ten. The V call is TRBV11-2, the J call TRBJ2-7; 13 bases match TRBD2. V lost 5 bases to trimming and J lost 1 base; unmatched junction nucleotides: 2. The CDR3 contains 15 residues. Germline CDR1 and CDR2: SGHAT and FQNNGV. DNA of the CDR3: TGTGCCAGCAGCACACTAGCGGGAGGGTCCTACGAGCAGTACGTC. Encoded protein: CASSTLAGGSYEQYV.